These 27 T cell receptor beta chains were sequenced from one sample in a study of post-analysis software for immune sequencing data. The TCR beta cDNA libraries contained unique molecular identifiers. TCRdb independently ran MiXCR on the PCR reads; one entry per CDR3 protein. The data contain 700,000 to 900,000 distinct CDR3 sequences, 46% of them singletons. Overall study results and limits: Patients showed TRBV5-6, TRBV5-1 and TRBV20-1 among five TRBV segments more frequent than in controls.

No cognate antigen is known for these TCRs. Sequenced: blood. The origin of the receptors is a girl under 18 with multiple sclerosis.

Regarding this clonotype: Mismatch with germline at one junction end may stem from a read error. CDR3 loop: CACSRSHQSSYNEQFF. The CDR3 DNA sequence: TGTGCCTGCAGTCGTTCACATCAAAGCTCCTACAATGAGCAGTTCTTT. This sequence joins TRBV7-2 and TRBJ2-1, with D unclear. CDR1 is SGHTA, CDR2 FQGNSA, per germline. The CDR3 is 16 amino acids.

The genes are TRBV28 and TRBJ2-1, with D uncertain. Germline V gives CDR1 MDHEN, CDR2 SYDVKM. The CDR3 contains 13 residues. Trimming stripped 11 bases from V and 4 bases from J, with 15 bases between. Written as DNA, the CDR3 is TGTGCCTGTTTTGACCGAAGTTACAATGAGCAGTTCTTC. Its translation is CACFDRSYNEQFF.

The chain is built from TRBV5-6 and TRBJ2-7; D remains unclear. CDR3 size: 15 residues. The V end was cut by 6 bases, the J end by 2 bases, with 18 bases between. Looked up from germline, CDR1 is SGHDT and CDR2 is YYEEEE. This chain's CDR3 is CASKGPGPAAYEQYF. CDR3 DNA sequence: TGTGCCAGCAAAGGGCCCGGGCCGGCGGCCTACGAGCAGTACTTC.

There are a few counts of this clonotype. The chain recombines TRBV29-1 with TRBJ2-1; D could derive from TRBD1 or TRBD2 (5 bases each). CDR1 and CDR2 from the germline V gene are SQVTM and ANQGSEA. The CDR3 is 13 amino acids. Trimming removed 6 bases from V and 4 bases from J, with 13 bases in between. CDR3 sequence: CSVGTGEYNEQFF. Written as DNA, the CDR3 is TGCAGCGTAGGGACCGGAGAGTACAATGAGCAGTTCTTC.

This clonotype was observed a handful of times. This chain uses TRBV29-1 with TRBJ2-7; D gene unclear. Germline CDR1 SQVTM, CDR2 ANQGSEA. CDR3 length: 12 amino acids. Trimming removed 5 bases at V and 5 bases at J, with 13 bases between. CDR3 protein: CSVTKQSHEQYF. The DNA of the CDR3 is TGCAGCGTTACCAAACAGAGCCACGAGCAGTACTTC.

The chain combines TRBV4-3 with TRBJ2-7, with TRBD2 identical over 10 bases. After removal of 5 bases from V and 4 bases from J, the junction contained 5 bases not matched to a gene. Germline V lookup: CDR1 LGHNA, CDR2 YSLEER. This CDR3 has 14 amino acids. CDR3 sequence reads: CASSSQLAGYEQYF. CDR3 bases: TGCGCCAGCAGCTCCCAACTAGCGGGATACGAGCAGTACTTC.

V and J are TRBV2 and TRBJ2-1; 7 bases align to TRBD2. The CDR3 contains 14 residues. Germline V lookup: CDR1 SNHLY, CDR2 FYNNEI. The J segment lost 11 bases and the V segment lost 4 bases, leaving 11 bases of the junction unmatched. The CDR3 bases are TGTGCCAGCAGTGTAGCGGGTTCCTTAGGTAAGCAGTTCTTC. Protein sequence: CASSVAGSLGKQFF.

This clonotype was seen many times. V and J are TRBV7-9 and TRBJ1-1; D is possibly TRBD1 (6 bases). From germline, CDR1 is SEHNR and CDR2 FQNEAQ (reference sequence). The CDR3 contains 16 residues. V lost 5 bases to trimming and J lost 0 bases, with 16 bases between them. CDR3 sequence reads: CASSPHQRDMNTEAFF. In DNA form, the CDR3 reads TGTGCCAGCAGCCCACATCAACGGGACATGAACACTGAAGCTTTCTTT.

The gene calls are TRBV27 and TRBJ1-5, with TRBD1 identical over 10 bases. The CDR3 extends over 15 amino acids. CDR1 and CDR2 from the germline V gene are MNHEY and SMNVEV (reference sequence). V trimming: 4 bases; J trimming: 6 bases; junction bases outside the gene matches: 6. The CDR3 loop reads CASSWTGGRAQPQHF. The DNA for the CDR3 is TGTGCCAGCAGTTGGACAGGGGGACGGGCTCAGCCCCAGCATTTT.

The V call is TRBV7-3, the J call TRBJ2-3; 10 bases are shared with TRBD2. CDR1 and CDR2 (germline): SGHTA, FQGTGA. The CDR3 length is 13 residues. Losses at the gene ends were 2 bases for V and 12 bases for J; bases not matched to a gene: 5. The CDR3 DNA reads TGTGCCAGCAGCTTAGAGGCTAGCGGGAGCCAGTATTTT. It codes for CASSLEASGSQYF.

In this sample, this clonotype turned up a few times. This chain connects TRBV12-3 or TRBV12-4 to TRBJ2-3; possibly TRBD1 for D (5 bases). The CDR3 extends over 14 amino acids. V lost 7 bases to trimming and J lost 4 bases, with 15 bases between them. This CDR3 is CASNSGMIPDTQYF. The CDR3 bases are TGTGCCAGCAACTCAGGGATGATCCCAGATACGCAGTATTTT.

For the CDR3, the DNA is TGTGCCAGCAGTGGGACGCAACAGTACTTC. Its translation is CASSGTQQYF. The J gene is TRBJ2-7, the V gene TRBV2, with unresolved D. V lost 4 bases and J 10 bases, leaving 8 bases between the germline ends. The CDR3 extends over 10 amino acids. Germline-derived CDR1 and CDR2 are SNHLY and FYNNEI. Combining the CDR3 with reference TRBV2 and TRBJ2-7 gives the whole variable domain EPEVTQTPSHQVTQMGQEVILRCVPISNHLYFYWYRQILGQKVEFLVSFYNNEISEKSEIFDDQFSVERPDGSNFTLKIRSTKLEDSAMYFCASSGTQQYFGPGTRLTVT.

This clonotype occurred many times. The chain has TRBV4-1 and TRBJ2-1; D gene uncertain. CDR1 MGHRA and CDR2 YSYEKL come from the germline V gene. CDR3 length: 17 residues. The germline V and J ends were trimmed by 2 bases and 7 bases, with 21 bases remaining between them. The CDR3 nucleotides read TGCGCCAGCAGCCAACTAGACCTGCTAGTGGTGACGAATGAGCAGTTCTTC. Translating gives CASSQLDLLVVTNEQFF.

This clonotype was picked up a small number of times. J is TRBJ1-1 and V is TRBV30; D gene uncertain. The germline gives CDR1 GTSNPN, CDR2 SVGIG (reference sequence). This CDR3 is built from 10 residues. Trimming shortened V by 2 bases and J by 11 bases, and 9 bases separated the two germline ends. In DNA form, the CDR3 reads TGTGCCTGGAGTAATCATGTGGCTTTCTTT. This sequence encodes CAWSNHVAFF.

In this sample, this clonotype turned up a few times. This chain uses TRBV20-1 with TRBJ1-2; D is unclear. The V gene's germline CDR1 is DFQATT and CDR2 SNEGSKA (reference sequence). V shed 3 bases and J shed 4 bases, with 15 bases lying between them. The CDR3 consists of 14 residues. The CDR3 here is CSASAPDTRYGYTF. CDR3 sequence (DNA): TGCAGTGCTAGTGCCCCCGACACCCGCTATGGCTACACCTTC.

In this sample, this clonotype turned up a few times. V and J are TRBV29-1 and TRBJ2-2, with D tentatively TRBD2 (6 bases). Trimming stripped 7 bases from V and 3 bases from J, with 9 bases between. This CDR3 has 12 residues. Germline values: CDR1 SQVTM, CDR2 ANQGSEA. CDR3 sequence (DNA): TGCAGCGGCAAGCGGGACACCGGGGAGCTGTTTTTT. Residues: CSGKRDTGELFF.

Only a few counts were recorded for this clonotype. The rearrangement uses TRBV28 and TRBJ2-7; a weak D match, TRBD1 (6 bases). V was shortened by 7 bases and J by 3 bases, with 16 bases between the two germline ends. There are 14 residues in the CDR3. The V gene's germline CDR1 is MDHEN and CDR2 SYDVKM. CDR3 nucleotides: TGTGCCAGCACCTGGGGCGGACAGAACTACGAGCAGTACTTC. Translation: CASTWGGQNYEQYF.

The rearrangement uses TRBV6-1 and TRBJ1-1; D is unresolved. This CDR3 spans 12 amino acids. Germline CDR1 MNHNS, CDR2 SASEGT. V was clipped by 7 bases and J by 2 bases, with 8 bases between them. The CDR3 sequence is CASIGGNTEAFF. The CDR3 nucleotides are TGTGCCAGCATCGGCGGAAACACTGAAGCTTTCTTT.

This clonotype appeared a few times. The V and J genes are TRBV28 and TRBJ2-7, with TRBD1 identical over 8 bases. The CDR3 totals 14 residues. The V gene end was trimmed by 9 bases and the J gene end by 7 bases; junction bases not matched to a gene: 14. Per germline, CDR1 MDHEN and CDR2 SYDVKM. CDR3 bases: TGTGCCAGTACCCCCCCGGGACAGGCGGAGGAGCAGTACTTC. It encodes CASTPPGQAEEQYF.

This clonotype has only a few counts. J is TRBJ2-3 and V is TRBV27, with 7 bases fitting TRBD2. The CDR3 is made up of 16 amino acids. From germline, CDR1 is MNHEY and CDR2 SMNVEV (reference sequence). The junction had 10 bases not matched to a gene; V was cut back by 5 bases and J by 2 bases. CDR3 coding DNA: TGTGCCAGCAGTCCCAAGCGGGGACCTTTCACAGATACGCAGTATTTT. Translation gives CASSPKRGPFTDTQYF.

This clonotype was counted only a few times. This chain connects TRBV2 to TRBJ1-5; tentatively, D is TRBD1 (5 bases). The CDR3 sequence is 12 residues long. Trimming took off 4 bases at V and 6 bases at J, with 7 bases between the two ends. The germline CDR1 and CDR2 sequences are SNHLY and FYNNEI. The CDR3 loop is CASSGDSQPQHF. DNA for the CDR3: TGTGCCAGCAGTGGCGACAGTCAGCCCCAGCATTTT.

The CDR3 region is CASSEEGSSNEKLFF. The DNA of the CDR3 is TGCGCCAGCAGCGAAGAAGGGAGTAGTAATGAAAAACTGTTTTTT. The chain uses TRBV5-1 and TRBJ1-4; no clear D gene. CDR3 size: 15 residues. V lost 4 bases to trimming and J lost 4 bases, with 14 bases between them. Germline V gene data show CDR1 as SGHRS and CDR2 as YFSETQ.

This clonotype has only one observation. The genes are TRBV20-1 and TRBJ2-7; no definite D call. With 3 bases removed from V and 3 bases from J, the gap between germline ends came to 18 bases. There are 15 residues in the CDR3. Germline CDR1 reads DFQATT; CDR2 reads SNEGSKA (reference sequence). This CDR3 is CSARGKGLVSYEQYF. For the CDR3, the DNA is TGCAGTGCTAGGGGGAAGGGTTTAGTAAGCTACGAGCAGTACTTC.

This clonotype was counted many times. CDR3 loop: CASRASSSSAYEQYF. In DNA, the CDR3 is TGTGCTAGTAGGGCTAGCAGCTCCTCCGCCTACGAGCAGTACTTC. The V call is TRBV12-5, the J call TRBJ2-7; weak D call: TRBD2 (5 bases). This CDR3 contains 15 residues. The V gene's germline CDR1 is LGHNT and CDR2 FRNRAP. V lost 8 bases and J lost 2, with 19 bases in between.

The chain carries TRBV4-3 and TRBJ2-4; D tentatively reads TRBD1 or TRBD2 (6 bases each). Trimming left V 0 bases short and J 13 bases short, with 25 bases between. Germline V lookup: CDR1 LGHNA, CDR2 YSLEER. CDR3 size: 17 residues. CDR3 sequence (DNA): TGCGCCAGCAGCCAAGATCCTGGCTCGGGGGCCGTAGATAAGCAGTACTTC. Protein sequence: CASSQDPGSGAVDKQYF.

The genes are TRBV9 and TRBJ2-1; D possibly corresponds to TRBD2 (7 bases). Germline assignment: CDR1 SGDLS and CDR2 YYNGEE. CDR3 length: 15 residues. V shed 4 bases and J shed 4 bases, with 15 bases lying between them. The CDR3 loop is CASSKGGEGYNEQFF. The CDR3 DNA reads as TGTGCCAGCAGCAAGGGGGGGGAGGGGTACAATGAGCAGTTCTTC.

The chain combines TRBV29-1 with TRBJ2-3; D unclear. CDR3 length: 14 residues. Germline V CDR1 and CDR2: SQVTM, ANQGSEA. CDR3 amino acids: CNVERPSEPDTQYF. In DNA form, the CDR3 reads TGCAACGTCGAACGCCCCTCGGAGCCAGATACGCAGTATTTT.